This T cell receptor (beta chain) appears in the sequencing data of a study of cytomegalovirus exposure and HLA in healthy donors (dated by TCRdb to about 2017). For context, the study as a whole: In an earlier analysis of 450 to 750 of the donors, under 300 Gb of sequence data and 100 million or so unique TCR beta sequences from 150 million to 200 million T cells were reported. The study aimed to test whether cataloging public T cell receptors could reveal signatures of past pathogen exposure. Several DR-DQ haplotypes were handled as single units for association and clustering because linkage in the cohort was strong. Around 320 gigabases of sequencing data and approximately 85 million unique TCR sequences were included in an early release covering several hundred HLA-typed donors. The T cell repertoires of under 750 subjects were profiled by immunosequencing and related to cytomegalovirus serostatus. HLA typing included class I and class II loci at four-digit resolution. A later genetic analysis took genome-wide SNP genotypes for about 55% of the 666 donors and used that subset as a discovery cohort. A later analysis re-analyzed previously published TCR beta repertoires from about 730 donors and added high-resolution HLA genotyping to study TCR occurrence patterns. The number of donors typed differed by locus, with about 620-630 for A, B, C, DRB1 and DQB1, about 500 for DQA1, under 610 for DPA1, and 472 for DPB1. Among the roughly 400 genotyped donors, more than 70% belonged to the genetic ancestry cluster associated with self-reported Caucasian donors. Donor age, sex, ethnicity and CMV serostatus were collected together with the repertoire data. Every repertoire in the discovery cohort had been generated on one and the same sequencing platform. Among about 410 genotyped donors of the cohort, an average of roughly 230,000 unique TCR beta nucleotide sequences was sequenced per donor, of which about 18% were non-productive. In addition to the first cohort of 666 subjects, a separate validation cohort of 100 to 150 different subjects was used. The study combined high-throughput TCR immunosequencing, statistical association of individual TCRs with disease status, and machine learning to predict cytomegalovirus infection status. An earlier analysis of 500 to 750 of the donors applied high-throughput TCR beta sequencing to assess whether each TCR beta V gene segment acted as functional or pseudogenic. Rather than drawing on any new phenotypic data, the later analysis identified candidate immune exposures from TCR beta sequences and the way those sequences occurred across donors.

Study-level results and caveats: Immune exposure information for the cohort was limited to CMV serostatus. According to a later genetic analysis, donors in an Asian-associated ancestry cluster had fewer N-insertions in productive TCRs than the roughly 660-donor mean. In an earlier analysis of about 540 of the donors, most TCR beta V segments were observed in productive rearrangements about 87% or about 30% of the time, broadly matching IMGT annotations. Linkage disequilibrium might explain the correlated functional status among segregating V segments, but an unknown experimental factor could not be ruled out. In a later analysis, HLA-associated TCR beta chains showed more clonal expansion and lower generation probabilities than non-associated chains that were equally common. In a later analysis, several top co-occurrence clusters were reported to appear linked to parvovirus B19, influenza, CMV and Epstein-Barr virus. Three of the identified cytomegalovirus-associated TCR beta chains were confirmed in vitro to be specific for cytomegalovirus antigens. Sequencing depth was assumed to be roughly uniform across donors in the presence/absence analyses, though that assumption may not hold. According to the authors, the approach could potentially be generalized to other disease states and immunological phenotypes. Because counts were too low, around 17 rarely observed V segments, including chromosome 9 orphons, were left out of the earlier analysis of 587 of the donors. The study gave a list of some 150 TCR beta chains associated with cytomegalovirus. Only TCR beta chains were sequenced in this cohort, and the absence of alpha or paired-chain data limited detectable features. Assigning TCR associations to individual alleles was difficult when HLA alleles, especially DR and DQ, strongly co-occurred. A group of highly shared sequence variants was considered likely to be a technical artifact of the sequencing pipeline. Cytomegalovirus status was reported to be diagnosed by the classifier with high specificity and sensitivity in both the original and validation cohorts. A further reported finding was that TCR beta sequences accurately predicted the HLA-A and HLA-B alleles for most subjects in the first cohort. In a later analysis, 16,951 TCR beta sequences were associated with specific HLA alleles at a false discovery rate of 0.05. The 87-base-pair reads could not distinguish some IMGT-functional V segments, including TRBV6-2 and TRBV6-3, so those segments were excluded. A later analysis found that most CMV-associated TCR beta chains appeared HLA-restricted, with HLA associations seemingly driven largely by CMV exposure. An association between a missense DCLRE1C variant and V-gene and J-gene trimming of TCR beta chains was found in a later genetic analysis and replicated in an independent cohort. Because some donors lacked HLA typing at each locus, the association tests relied only on the typed subset. According to a later analysis, TCR association rates differed among HLA loci, with DRB1 alleles showing the most associated TCRs and HLA-C alleles showing the fewest. Across donors, most TCR sequences were observed very rarely, whereas some public TCRs were present in many individuals.

The cohort consisted of 670 or so healthy bone marrow donors. At the time of sampling, every cohort member was nominally healthy, though immune exposures that went unrecorded were likely present. The donor was CMV seronegative and was included in the group of under 450 seronegative cohort members. A peripheral blood sample was collected from each donor, and TCR beta sequencing was performed on peripheral blood mononuclear cells. Genomic DNA extraction from the blood cell samples was performed with the Qiagen DNeasy Blood Extraction Kit. The CDR3 holds 13 amino acids from the cysteine to the phenylalanine. Just CDR3 DNA is preserved here, 39 bases in frame from base 1. V was cut back by 3 bases and J by 3 bases, leaving a gap of 9 bases between them. CDR1 and CDR2 (MNHEY, SVGAGI) derive from the germline V gene. Turning to this clone: Its antigen remains undetermined. Per-nucleotide qualities are absent, and no much larger clonotype sits a single base away.

Library construction relied on the immunoSEQ multiplex PCR assay. A mixture of 60 forward primers for TCR Vbeta segments and 13 reverse primers for TCR Jbeta segments was used in the multiplex PCR. The CDR3 region of rearranged TCR beta genes was amplified from genomic DNA by a multiplex PCR assay. The amplified TCR beta libraries were sequenced on the Illumina HiSeq System as 87-base-pair reads. The study's own analysis went as follows. In a later analysis, tens of millions of unique TCR beta chains were counted across the roughly 670 repertoires, and approximately 11 million of these chains were shared by at least two donors. To remove PCR and sequencing errors, raw reads were error-corrected and collapsed into unique sequences using a nearest-neighbor algorithm that merged closely related sequences. CDR3 sequences were aligned to IMGT reference sequences to assign V, D and J gene segments. For a sequence to be retained, a match of at least six nucleotides to both a V gene segment and a J gene segment was required. A rearrangement counted as productive if the CDR3 had no stop codons and remained in frame with V and J, and every other rearrangement counted as non-productive. Following IMGT convention, CDR3 was defined as the stretch from the second conserved V-encoded cysteine up to the conserved J-encoded phenylalanine. The earlier analysis of about 590 of the donors excluded sequences that lacked an unambiguous match to a single V gene segment. In an earlier analysis of some 590 of the donors, V segments were called functional above 56.7% productive rearrangements and were called segregating when the between-donor standard deviation exceeded 5%. A statistical classification framework was developed to diagnose cytomegalovirus status using the catalog of TCR beta chain sequences. V and J gene assignment, in a later analysis, came from comparing TCR nucleotide sequences with IMGT/GENE-DB human TR gene sequences. The TCRdist pipeline was used in a later analysis to assign CDR3 sequences and most-parsimonious VDJ recombination scenarios. A later analysis defined each TCR beta chain by its CDR3 amino acid sequence plus V-gene family, and excluded reads lacking a unique V-gene family. A later analysis removed 592 highly shared, low-generation-probability nucleotide sequences to deal with suspected cross-contamination and a sequencing artifact. In a later analysis, a clonal expansion index was calculated for each public chain from normalized within-repertoire ranks of inferred template counts. A later analysis computed generation probabilities with a VDJ recombination model fitted to out-of-frame rearrangements, and checked the results against IGoR. Hypergeometric tests were used in a later analysis to score TCR-TCR, TCR-HLA and TCR-CMV co-occurrence, with a repertoire-size bias correction applied to the TCR pairs. False discovery rates were estimated in a later analysis by permuting HLA or CMV assignments 20 times. A later analysis grouped co-occurring TCRs with DBSCAN, adding TCRdist sequence similarity when clustering within HLA-allele-positive subsets. For co-occurrence clustering, repertoires with fewer than 30,000 or more than 120,000 public chains were excluded, along with a handful of repertoires with anomalous nucleotide sharing. This immuneACCESS table, as held by TCRdb, lists in-frame sequences with V and J called but not all clones. Of the missing ones, under half trace to an unresolved V gene in checked studies; the others have no known cause. Clone size and V and J calls were adopted from that table, with D and trimming inferred from the DNA. In this sample the table shows under 45,000 clones, approximately 80% of which occur a single time. The ten top clones hold roughly 5.6% of the sample.

The sequence links TRBV6-5 to TRBJ2-7; a tentative D call is TRBD1 (5 bases match). Sample: PBMCs. The source of this sequence is a male donor in good health and CMV-seronegative. The CDR3 corresponds to CASSYSQVYEQYF. The nucleotides read TGTGCCAGCAGTTATTCACAGGTCTACGAGCAGTACTTC.